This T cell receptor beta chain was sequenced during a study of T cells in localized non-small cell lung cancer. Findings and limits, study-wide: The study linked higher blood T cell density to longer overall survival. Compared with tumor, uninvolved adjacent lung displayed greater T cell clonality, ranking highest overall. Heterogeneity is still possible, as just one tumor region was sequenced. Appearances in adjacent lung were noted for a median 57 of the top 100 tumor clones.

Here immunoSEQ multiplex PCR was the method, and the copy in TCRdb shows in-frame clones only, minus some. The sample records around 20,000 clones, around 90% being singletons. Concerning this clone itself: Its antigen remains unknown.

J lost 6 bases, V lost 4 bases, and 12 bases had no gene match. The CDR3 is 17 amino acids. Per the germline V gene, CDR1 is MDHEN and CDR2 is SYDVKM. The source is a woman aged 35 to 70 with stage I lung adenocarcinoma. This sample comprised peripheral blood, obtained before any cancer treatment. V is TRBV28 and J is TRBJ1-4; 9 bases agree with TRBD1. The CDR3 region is CASSSPGRTGAYEKLFF. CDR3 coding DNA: TGTGCCAGCAGTTCCCCTGGCAGGACAGGGGCTTATGAAAAACTGTTTTTT.